These 14 T cell receptor beta chains were all obtained from the same sample, sequenced in a study of blood T cell repertoires in COVID-19. Generated by immunoSEQ multiplex PCR, the TCRdb table keeps only in-frame clones and is missing some. This sample has fewer than 200,000 clones, with about 88% found just once. What was sequenced was peripheral blood. Every receptor here comes from a woman aged 50 to 60 with COVID-19, enrolled during active disease.

The chain has TRBV7-2 and TRBJ2-7, with a weak D call TRBD1 (6 bases). This CDR3 is built from 15 residues. V lost 0 bases to trimming and J lost 4 bases, with 13 bases between them. Germline CDR1 reads SGHTA; CDR2 reads FQGNSA. CDR3 loop: CASSLAPGDRYEQYF. Written as DNA, the CDR3 is TGTGCCAGCAGCTTAGCTCCAGGGGACCGGTACGAGCAGTACTTC.

A few counts support this clone. The rearrangement uses TRBV2 and TRBJ1-1, with no clear D. This CDR3 has 12 amino acids. V was clipped by 3 bases and J by 3 bases, with 5 bases between them. The germline V gene has CDR1 SNHLY and CDR2 FYNNEI. CDR3 protein: CASSDPDTEAFF. The CDR3 DNA follows: TGTGCCAGCAGTGACCCGGACACTGAAGCTTTCTTT.

This chain links TRBV5-6 with TRBJ1-6; possibly TRBD1 for D (6 bases). The germline V and J ends were trimmed by 5 bases and 1 base, with 16 bases remaining between them. The CDR3 is made up of 17 amino acids. The germline gives CDR1 SGHDT, CDR2 YYEEEE. CDR3 in DNA: TGTGCCAGCAGACAAACAGGGAGCTTGTCCTATAATTCACCCCTCCACTTT. Amino acids: CASRQTGSLSYNSPLHF.

V gene TRBV18 combines with J gene TRBJ2-5; D possibly corresponds to TRBD2 (6 bases). Germline-derived CDR1 and CDR2 are KGHSH and LQKENI. V lost 3 bases, J lost 2 bases, and 10 bases lay in between. The CDR3 runs to 14 residues. Here the CDR3 DNA reads TGTGCCAGCTCACCTCGGGGGACGCAAGAGACCCAGTACTTC. It specifies CASSPRGTQETQYF. Combining the CDR3 with reference TRBV18 and TRBJ2-5 gives the whole variable domain NAGVMQNPRHLVRRRGQEARLRCSPMKGHSHVYWYRQLPEEGLKFMVYLQKENIIDESGMPKERFSAEFPKEGPSILRIQQVVRGDSAAYFCASSPRGTQETQYFGPGTRLLVL.

The J gene is TRBJ1-4, the V gene TRBV9; D ambiguous. Trimming cost V 0 bases and J 6 bases, with 9 bases left between them. The germline CDR1 and CDR2 sequences are SGDLS and YYNGEE. The CDR3 length is 14 residues. CDR3 residues: CASSVAPLDEKLFF. The CDR3 DNA reads as TGTGCCAGCAGCGTAGCTCCACTGGATGAAAAACTGTTTTTT.

J is TRBJ1-4 and V is TRBV6-5, with no clear D. The CDR3 spans 13 residues. The V gene lost 2 bases and the J gene lost 5 bases, with 6 bases spanning the gap. Germline V gives CDR1 MNHEY, CDR2 SVGAGI. This CDR3 is CASSYRRNEKLFF. Written as DNA, the CDR3 is TGTGCCAGCAGTTACCGGAGGAATGAAAAACTGTTTTTT.

This chain links TRBV11-3 with TRBJ2-1; 11 bases map to TRBD2. Germline trimming cut 3 bases from V and 4 bases from J; bases unmatched to any gene: 8. The CDR3 totals 17 residues. Per germline, CDR1 SGHNT and CDR2 YENEEA. The CDR3 here is CASSLALAGGQYNEQFF. The CDR3, as DNA: TGTGCCAGCAGCTTGGCCTTAGCGGGGGGGCAATACAATGAGCAGTTCTTC.

The J gene is TRBJ1-1, the V gene TRBV15, with 8 bases matching TRBD1. Germline V gene lookup returns CDR1 LNHNV and CDR2 YYDKDF (reference sequence). The CDR3 extends over 14 amino acids. V dropped 2 bases and J dropped 4; count of bases not matched to a gene: 3. In DNA, the CDR3 is TGTGCCACCAGCAGACAGGGGGCTGGCACTGAAGCTTTCTTT. It codes for CATSRQGAGTEAFF.

CDR3 coding DNA: TGTGCCAGCAGCTTAGGGCCTAGCGGGGGCACAGATACGCAGTATTTT. It specifies CASSLGPSGGTDTQYF. This chain joins TRBV11-2 and TRBJ2-3, with 9 bases fitting TRBD2. Per germline, CDR1 SGHAT and CDR2 FQNNGV. The CDR3 length is 16 residues. V was clipped by 1 base and J by 1 base; unmatched bases: 3.

This clone was detected only once. J is TRBJ2-1 and V is TRBV5-1; possible D gene TRBD1, 6 bases. Germline V CDR1 and CDR2: SGHRS, YFSETQ. The CDR3 totals 14 residues. Trimming shortened V by 4 bases and J by 2 bases, and 10 bases separated the two germline ends. CDR3 DNA sequence: TGCGCCAGCAGCCCTCGGACAGCCTACAATGAGCAGTTCTTC. Translating it yields CASSPRTAYNEQFF.

The chain couples TRBV5-1 to TRBJ2-3; D perhaps matches TRBD2 (5 bases). CDR1 and CDR2 (germline): SGHRS, YFSETQ. The CDR3 runs to 14 residues. Deletions cut 2 bases from V and 2 bases from J, with 9 bases between. The CDR3 coding sequence is TGCGCCAGCAGCTTCCTCGGGGACACAGATACGCAGTATTTT. Translation gives CASSFLGDTDTQYF.

V and J are TRBV7-3 and TRBJ2-7; 9 bases agree with TRBD2. The V gene end was trimmed by 1 base and the J gene end by 5 bases; junction bases not matched to a gene: 6. Germline-derived CDR1 and CDR2 are SGHTA and FQGTGA. The CDR3 is made up of 15 amino acids. The CDR3 DNA is TGTGCCAGCAGCTTAAGTGTAGCGGGGGCCAACGAGCAGTACTTC. Its translation is CASSLSVAGANEQYF.

This clone was detected a few times. The V gene is TRBV2, the J gene TRBJ2-7, with D possibly being TRBD1 (5 bases). The germline CDR1 and CDR2 sequences are SNHLY and FYNNEI. Trimming took 6 bases from V and 3 from J, leaving 15 bases between them. The CDR3 has 14 amino acids. The CDR3 DNA follows: TGTGCCAGCAGGGCCCAGGGCAATAGCTACGAGCAGTACTTC. Amino acid sequence: CASRAQGNSYEQYF.

The chain carries TRBV9 and TRBJ1-2; D perhaps matches TRBD1 (6 bases). The CDR3 runs to 11 residues. The germline CDR1 and CDR2 sequences are SGDLS and YYNGEE. V lost 3 bases and J 6 bases, leaving 6 bases between the germline ends. The CDR3 region is CASSEGDGYTF. Here the CDR3 DNA reads TGTGCCAGCAGCGAGGGGGATGGCTACACCTTC.